This T cell receptor (beta chain) originates from a study of blood T cell repertoires in COVID-19. Study-level information: The United States, Italy and Spain were the sources of the acute and convalescent COVID-19 samples. In each case, the material was cDNA or gDNA derived from T cells, B-cell-depleted T cells, or PBMCs.

This CDR3 is built from 14 residues. Deletions cut 6 bases from V and 5 bases from J, with 17 bases between. The V gene's germline CDR1 is SNHLY and CDR2 FYNNEI. Original data processing: Nucleated cell number was recorded as an estimate derived from reference gene primer amplification. Generated by immunoSEQ multiplex PCR, the TCRdb table keeps only in-frame clones and is missing some. The DNA gave D and trimming, while V, J and clone size come from that table. This table has roughly 72,000 clones, 85% to 90% appearing once. This chain uses TRBV2 with TRBJ2-7, with D tentatively TRBD2 (5 bases). Sequences were obtained from peripheral blood. The clonotype originates from a human donor in a cohort sampled during active COVID-19. The CDR3 loop reads CASRAGLKAHEQYF. The DNA for the CDR3 is TGTGCCAGCAGAGCCGGACTGAAGGCCCACGAGCAGTACTTC.